What follows describes a single T cell receptor beta chain. Generated by immunoSEQ multiplex PCR, the TCRdb table keeps only in-frame clones and is missing some. The sample includes roughly 50,000 clones, around 95% of them seen just once. The sample belongs to a study of control samples from healthy donors and cancer patients. The CDR3 totals 15 residues. Trimming took 4 bases from V and 9 from J; bases not matched to a gene: 12. Germline V gives CDR1 LGHDT, CDR2 YNNKEL (reference sequence). The sample was blood. The genes are TRBV3-1 (or the pseudogene TRBV3-2) and TRBJ2-1, with 7 bases lining up with TRBD2. This TCR derives from a woman aged 25 to 45 in good health. The CDR3 region has the DNA TGTGCCAGCAGCCCGAGCGGGACCCGCCGGGGTGAGCAGTTCTTC. This translates into CASSPSGTRRGEQFF.